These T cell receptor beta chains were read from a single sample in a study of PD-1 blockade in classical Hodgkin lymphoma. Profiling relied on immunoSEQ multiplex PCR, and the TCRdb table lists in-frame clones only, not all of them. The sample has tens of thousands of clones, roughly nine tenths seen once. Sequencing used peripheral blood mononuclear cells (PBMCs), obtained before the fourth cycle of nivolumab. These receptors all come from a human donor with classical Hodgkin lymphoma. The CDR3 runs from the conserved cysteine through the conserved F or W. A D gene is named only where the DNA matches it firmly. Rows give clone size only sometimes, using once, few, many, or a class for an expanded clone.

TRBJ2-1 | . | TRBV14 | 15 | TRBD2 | CASSPSGLASNEQFF | TGTGCCAGCAGCCCCTCGGGACTAGCGAGTAATGAGCAGTTCTTC
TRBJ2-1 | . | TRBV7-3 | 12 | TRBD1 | CASSQTGAEQFF | TGTGCCAGCAGCCAGACAGGGGCGGAGCAGTTCTTC
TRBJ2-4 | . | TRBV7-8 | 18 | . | CASSLESAGVVSKNIQYF | TGTGCCAGCAGCTTAGAATCGGCAGGGGTGGTTTCCAAAAACATTCAGTACTTC
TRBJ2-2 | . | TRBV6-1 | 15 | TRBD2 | CASRGLAGSTGELFF | TGTGCCAGCAGGGGACTAGCGGGGTCGACCGGGGAGCTGTTTTTT
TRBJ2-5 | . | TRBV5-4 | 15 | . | CASSPVGARQETQYF | TGTGCCAGCAGTCCTGTAGGGGCCCGCCAAGAGACCCAGTACTTC
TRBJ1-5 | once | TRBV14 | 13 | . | CASSLAGNQPQHF | TGTGCCAGCAGCCTCGCGGGAAATCAGCCCCAGCATTTT
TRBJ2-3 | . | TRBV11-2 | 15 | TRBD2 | CASSPGLAGEDTQYF | TGTGCCAGCAGCCCCGGACTAGCGGGAGAAGATACGCAGTATTTT
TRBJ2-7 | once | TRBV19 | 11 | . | CASSIRDEQYF | TGTGCCAGTAGTATCAGGGATGAGCAGTACTTC
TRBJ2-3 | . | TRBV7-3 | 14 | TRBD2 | CATSRSGSSDTQYF | TGTGCCACCAGCCGGAGCGGGAGTTCAGATACGCAGTATTTT
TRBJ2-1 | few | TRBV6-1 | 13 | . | CASSVLQGMGQFF | TGTGCCAGCAGTGTTCTACAGGGTATGGGGCAGTTCTTC
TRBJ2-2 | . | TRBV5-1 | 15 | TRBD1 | CASSLVGGHTGELFF | TGCGCCAGCAGCTTGGTAGGGGGCCACACCGGGGAGCTGTTTTTT
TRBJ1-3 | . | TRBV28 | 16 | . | CASSGAEQILGNTIYF | TGTGCCAGTAGTGGAGCCGAGCAGATCCTAGGGAACACCATATATTTT
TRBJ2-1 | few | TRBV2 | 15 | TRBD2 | CASSELAGGYNEQFF | TGTGCCAGCAGTGAACTAGCGGGGGGTTACAATGAGCAGTTCTTC
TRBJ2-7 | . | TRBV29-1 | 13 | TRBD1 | CSVGQGDSYEQYF | TGCAGCGTTGGACAGGGGGACTCCTACGAGCAGTACTTC
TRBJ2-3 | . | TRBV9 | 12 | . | CASSVVGDTQYF | TGTGCCAGCAGCGTAGTAGGGGATACGCAGTATTTT
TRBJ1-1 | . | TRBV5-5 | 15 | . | CASSFRREPKTEAFF | TGTGCCAGCAGCTTCCGCAGGGAACCGAAAACTGAAGCTTTCTTT
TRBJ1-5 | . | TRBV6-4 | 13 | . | CASSEAPRMAQHF | TGTGCCAGCAGTGAGGCTCCCCGGATGGCCCAGCATTTT
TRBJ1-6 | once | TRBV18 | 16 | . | CASSPRVRGGDSPLHF | TGTGCCAGCTCACCACGTGTAAGAGGGGGGGATTCACCCCTCCACTTT
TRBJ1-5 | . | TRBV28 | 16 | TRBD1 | CASSFPGTGNNQPQHF | TGTGCCAGCAGTTTTCCCGGGACAGGGAACAATCAGCCCCAGCATTTT
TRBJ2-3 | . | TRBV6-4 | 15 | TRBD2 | CASSPKAGETDTQYF | TGTGCCAGCAGTCCTAAAGCGGGAGAAACAGATACGCAGTATTTT
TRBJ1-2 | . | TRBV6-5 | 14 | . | CASRTGGRDYGYTF | TGTGCCAGCAGAACCGGGGGGCGCGACTATGGCTACACCTTC
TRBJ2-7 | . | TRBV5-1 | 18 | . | CASSLASASETFFYEQYF | TGCGCCAGCAGCTTGGCGTCGGCCAGCGAGACTTTTTTTTACGAGCAGTACTTC
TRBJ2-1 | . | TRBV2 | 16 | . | CASSASRFSSYNEQFF | TGTGCCAGCAGCGCCTCCCGGTTCAGCTCCTACAATGAGCAGTTCTTC
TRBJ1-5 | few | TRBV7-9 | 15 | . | CASSSDPYSNQPQHF | TGTGCCAGCAGCTCGGACCCTTATAGCAATCAGCCCCAGCATTTT
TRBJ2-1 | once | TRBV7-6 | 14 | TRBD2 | CASRAGGLTNEQFF | TGTGCCAGCCGCGCGGGGGGTTTAACCAATGAGCAGTTCTTC
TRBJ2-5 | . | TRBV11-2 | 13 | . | CASSLDGEETQYF | TGTGCCAGCAGCTTAGATGGTGAAGAGACCCAGTACTTC
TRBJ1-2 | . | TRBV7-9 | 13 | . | CASSAQDSYGYTF | TGTGCCAGCAGCGCACAGGACAGCTATGGCTACACCTTC
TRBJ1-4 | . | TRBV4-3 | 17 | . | CASSQARGYGANEKLFF | TGCGCCAGCAGCCAAGCCCGAGGGTATGGGGCTAATGAAAAACTGTTTTTT
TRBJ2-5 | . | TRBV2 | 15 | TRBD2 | CASRRLAGGQETQYF | TGTGCCAGCCGACGACTAGCGGGAGGGCAAGAGACCCAGTACTTC
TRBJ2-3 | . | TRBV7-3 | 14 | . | CASSLGGVADTQYF | TGTGCCAGCAGCTTAGGTGGGGTGGCAGATACGCAGTATTTT
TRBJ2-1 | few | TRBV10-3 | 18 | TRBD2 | CAISGQTGLAGTRNEQFF | TGTGCCATCAGTGGCCAAACCGGACTAGCGGGGACTCGAAATGAGCAGTTCTTC
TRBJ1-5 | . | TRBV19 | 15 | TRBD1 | CASSIGTGGGQPQHF | TGTGCCAGTAGTATAGGGACAGGGGGCGGTCAGCCCCAGCATTTT
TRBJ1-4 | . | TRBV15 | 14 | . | CATTSGTTNEKLFF | TGTGCCACCACATCAGGGACCACTAATGAAAAACTGTTTTTT
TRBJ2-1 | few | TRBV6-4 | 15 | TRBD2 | CASSVSGGAGNEQFF | TGTGCCAGCAGTGTTAGCGGGGGGGCCGGCAATGAGCAGTTCTTC
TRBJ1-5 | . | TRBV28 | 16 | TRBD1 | CASTPHGQGEGQPQHF | TGTGCCAGCACCCCTCATGGACAGGGAGAGGGTCAGCCCCAGCATTTT
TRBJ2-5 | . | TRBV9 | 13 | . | CASSAYLGETQYF | TGTGCCAGCAGCGCCTATCTTGGAGAGACCCAGTACTTC
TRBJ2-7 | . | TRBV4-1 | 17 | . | CASSTGSRALTGVEQYF | TGCGCCAGCAGCACTGGCTCGAGGGCCCTTACCGGGGTCGAGCAGTACTTC
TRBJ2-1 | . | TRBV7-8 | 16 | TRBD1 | CASSPRGTGTYNEQFF | TGTGCCAGCAGCCCGCGGGGGACAGGGACCTACAATGAGCAGTTCTTC
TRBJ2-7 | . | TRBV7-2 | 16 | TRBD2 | CASTAGRGVKPYEQYF | TGTGCCAGCACCGCGGGTCGGGGGGTAAAACCCTACGAGCAGTACTTC
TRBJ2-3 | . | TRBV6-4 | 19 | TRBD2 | CASSHTGTSGGISTDTQYF | TGTGCCAGCAGTCATACCGGGACTAGCGGGGGGATTAGCACAGATACGCAGTATTTT
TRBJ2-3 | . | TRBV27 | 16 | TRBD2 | CASSQTSGRETDTQYF | TGTGCCAGCAGCCAGACTAGCGGGAGGGAAACAGATACGCAGTATTTT
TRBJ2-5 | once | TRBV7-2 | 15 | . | CASSLVWAPQETQYF | TGTGCCAGCAGCTTAGTTTGGGCACCCCAAGAGACCCAGTACTTC
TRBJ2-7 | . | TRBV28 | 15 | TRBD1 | CASSQGQGYSYEQYF | TGTGCCAGCAGCCAAGGACAGGGGTACTCCTACGAGCAGTACTTC
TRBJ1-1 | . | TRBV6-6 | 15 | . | CASSYSTSVNTEAFF | TGTGCCAGCAGTTACTCGACTTCCGTTAACACTGAAGCTTTCTTT
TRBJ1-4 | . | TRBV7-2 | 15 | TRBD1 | CASSPGRGINEKLFF | TGTGCCAGCAGCCCGGGCAGGGGGATTAATGAAAAACTGTTTTTT
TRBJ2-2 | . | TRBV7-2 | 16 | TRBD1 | CASSLGPRTGDGELFF | TGTGCCAGCAGCTTAGGCCCCAGGACAGGGGACGGGGAGCTGTTTTTT